This entry is about one T cell receptor beta chain. The target antigen is unknown. The final CDR3 position lacks the conserved phenylalanine or tryptophan, pointing to a likely read error. The template was RNA from unsorted bulk tissue. Distant lung tissue was collected more than 3 cm away from the tumor edge. This CDR3 is built from 11 residues. Germline-derived CDR1 and CDR2 are SGHNT and YENEEA. The data were taken from a study of tumor and adjacent non-tumor tissue in lung cancer. The library came from three nested PCR rounds adapted from ARM-PCR protocols. TCRdb used MiXCR to reprocess the multiplex PCR reads, holding one entry per CDR3 protein. Of 110,000 or so distinct CDR3 sequences in the sample, around 57% were seen once. The study, taken as a whole, reports: Tumor tissue had significantly higher TCR diversity than normal lung.

The sample comprised distant non-tumor lung tissue. The chain uses TRBV11-3 and TRBJ2-1; D call uncertain. This receptor was taken from a man aged 60 to 75 with non-small cell lung cancer. In nucleotides, the CDR3 is TGTGCGAGCAGCGAGGCGTATGAGCAGTTCTTA. This translates into CASSEAYEQFL.